Below, one TCR beta chain is given with its context. What it binds is unknown. These data originate in a study of OX40 agonist ivuxolimab in advanced cancers. Study-level background: Among those enrolled, mean age was approximately 62 years (range roughly 20 to 79) and approximately 80% were male. Study-level findings and limits: Several nonresponders also turned out to have low normalized T-cell clonal expansion. Clonal expansion by week 6 occurred in CD4+ and CD8+ blood T cells (at 0.1 to 3.0 mg/kg).

Between the trimmed V and J ends, which lost 10 bases and 1 base, there was a span of 19 bases. CDR3 length: 15 residues. Germline V lookup: CDR1 SGHVS, CDR2 FNYEAQ. Systemic immunosuppression or a history of autoimmune disease excluded patients. Method: immunoSEQ multiplex PCR; TCRdb's copy keeps in-frame clones and lacks some. Of tens of thousands of clones listed, around nine tenths are singletons. This clonotype was obtained from an adult with an advanced solid tumor such as melanoma, head and neck, liver or kidney cancer. The sequences come from CD4+ or CD8+ T cells sorted from blood, collected in a trial of the OX40 agonist ivuxolimab. V and J are TRBV7-6 and TRBJ2-5, with a possible D match to TRBD2 (6 bases). In nucleotides, the CDR3 is TGTGCCACCATCCCGGGACTTTCTACCCAAGAGACCCAGTACTTC. It specifies CATIPGLSTQETQYF.